These 29 T cell receptor beta chains originate from one sample sequenced in a study of identical twins. TCRdb independently ran MiXCR on the 5' RACE reads; one entry per CDR3 protein. The repertoire holds hundreds of thousands of distinct CDR3 sequences, with 20% to 25% as singletons. Another study also made use of these data, one on yellow fever vaccine responses in identical twins.

Input material: CD4+ T cells sorted from blood. The source is a young woman in good health.

The chain couples TRBV18 to TRBJ1-4, with a possible D match to TRBD1 (5 bases). With 6 bases removed from V and 1 base from J, the gap between germline ends came to 9 bases. Germline V gene data show CDR1 as KGHSH and CDR2 as LQKENI. The CDR3 is made up of 14 amino acids. The CDR3 region is CASSHDRTNEKLFF. The CDR3 bases are TGTGCCAGCTCCCACGACAGAACTAATGAAAAACTGTTTTTT.

The V and J genes are TRBV11-2 and TRBJ2-1, with 10 nucleotides matching TRBD2. Germline V gene data show CDR1 as SGHAT and CDR2 as FQNNGV. After removal of 1 base from V and 11 bases from J, the junction contained 11 bases not matched to a gene. CDR3 length: 16 amino acids. CDR3 sequence (DNA): TGTGCCAGCAGCTTAGGTGGGGCTAGCGGGAGAGTGAAGCAGTTCTTC. This codes for CASSLGGASGRVKQFF.

The chain carries TRBV9 and TRBJ2-1, with TRBD2 as a possible D gene (7 bases). The V end lost 3 bases, the J end lost 8 bases, and 18 bases lay between the germline ends. The V gene's germline CDR1 is SGDLS and CDR2 YYNGEE. This CDR3 is built from 15 residues. The CDR3 loop reads CASSAGGGAGYEQFF. In DNA form, the CDR3 reads TGTGCCAGCAGCGCTGGAGGGGGGGCTGGGTATGAGCAGTTCTTC.

This clonotype was seen many times. In DNA, the CDR3 is TGTGCCAGCAGTCGGGACGGCGCTAACTATGGCTACACCTTC. As protein: CASSRDGANYGYTF. This chain joins TRBV12-3 or TRBV12-4 and TRBJ1-2, with D tentatively TRBD1 (5 bases). The V end was cut by 5 bases, the J end by 0 bases, with 10 bases between. CDR3 length: 14 residues.

This clonotype turned up a few times. V and J are TRBV10-3 and TRBJ2-1, with TRBD2 matching over 9 bases. Germline V gene sequence: CDR1 ENHRY, CDR2 SYGVKD. V gave up 4 bases and J gave up 3 bases; unmatched junction bases: 7. This CDR3 is built from 16 residues. The CDR3 nucleotides are TGTGCCATCAGTGGCACCGGGACTAGCCACTACAATGAGCAGTTCTTC. Its protein product is CAISGTGTSHYNEQFF.

Many counts were recorded for this clonotype. The V gene is TRBV12-3 or TRBV12-4, the J gene TRBJ2-1; 8 nucleotides line up with TRBD2. With 5 bases clipped from V and 9 bases from J, the junction kept 12 bases outside the gene matches. This CDR3 contains 15 residues. The CDR3 sequence is CASSRSSGNDGEQFF. The CDR3 bases are TGTGCCAGCAGTCGGAGTAGCGGGAATGATGGTGAGCAGTTCTTC.

This clonotype occurred a few times. An end of the junction differs from the germline gene, which may be a read error. The chain joins TRBV5-1 to TRBJ2-1; 10 bases fit TRBD2. The CDR3 sequence is 17 residues long. Germline assignment: CDR1 SGHRS and CDR2 YFSETQ. The CDR3 bases are TGCGCCAGCAGCCCGACCCCTGAGGGAGCGGGGGGGGACAAACAAGTCTTC. The encoded protein is CASSPTPEGAGGDKQVF.

Written as DNA, the CDR3 is TGTGCCAGCAGTTGGGGCAAGTACCAAGAGACCCAGTACTTC. Encoded protein: CASSWGKYQETQYF. The gene calls are TRBV2 and TRBJ2-5, with D possibly being TRBD1 (5 bases). The CDR3 spans 14 residues. V was cut by 5 bases and J by 0 bases, with 10 bases left in between. Per the germline V gene, CDR1 is SNHLY and CDR2 is FYNNEI.

This sequence joins TRBV20-1 and TRBJ2-3; perhaps TRBD2 as D (5 bases). Trimming took 3 bases from V and 4 from J, leaving 20 bases between them. The CDR3 extends over 16 amino acids. The germline V gene has CDR1 DFQATT and CDR2 SNEGSKA (reference sequence). The CDR3 spells CSARAPPGDGADTQYF. CDR3 DNA sequence: TGCAGTGCTAGGGCCCCCCCAGGAGACGGGGCAGATACGCAGTATTTT.

This clonotype occurred a few times. The gene calls are TRBV7-3 and TRBJ1-3; possible D gene TRBD1, 6 bases. Deletions cut 2 bases from V and 6 bases from J, with 11 bases between. This CDR3 spans 14 amino acids. The germline V gene encodes CDR1 SGHTA and CDR2 FQGTGA. The CDR3 protein is CASSLHPGENTIYF. The CDR3 nucleotides are TGTGCCAGCAGCTTACACCCAGGGGAAAACACCATATATTTT. The variable domain in full, completed from reference TRBV7-3 and TRBJ1-3, reads GAGVSQTPSNKVTEKGKYVELRCDPISGHTALYWYRQSLGQGPEFLIYFQGTGAADDSGLPNDRFFAVRPEGSVSTLKIQRTERGDSAVYLCASSLHPGENTIYFGEGSWLTVV.

This chain joins TRBV24-1 and TRBJ2-7, with TRBD2 matching over 12 bases. The germline gives CDR1 KGHDR, CDR2 SFDVKD. The CDR3 is made up of 18 amino acids. The V segment lost 4 bases and the J segment 3 bases; nucleotides outside the gene matches: 12. The CDR3 DNA reads TGTGCCACCAGTGACACCGGGACTAGCGGGCCATTGAACTACGAGCAGTACTTC. It is translated as CATSDTGTSGPLNYEQYF.

This clonotype was counted a few times. This chain's CDR3 is CASSLRGGLYEQYF. As DNA, the CDR3 is TGTGCCAGCAGCTTAAGGGGGGGCCTATACGAGCAGTACTTC. The chain employs TRBV7-8 and TRBJ2-7; D is perhaps TRBD2 (7 bases). This CDR3 region has 14 residues. Germline CDR1 reads SGHVS; CDR2 reads FQNEAQ. Between the trimmed V and J ends, which lost 2 bases and 4 bases, there was a span of 12 bases. Full variable domain (rest looked up from reference TRBV7-8 and TRBJ2-7): GAGVSQSPRYKVAKRGQDVALRCDPISGHVSLFWYQQALGQGPEFLTYFQNEAQLDKSGLPSDRFFAERPEGSVSTLKIQRTQQEDSAVYLCASSLRGGLYEQYFGPGTRLTVT.

This clonotype was seen at least ten times. The J gene is TRBJ1-1, the V gene TRBV3-1, with 11 positions matching TRBD1. Germline V gene lookup returns CDR1 LGHDT and CDR2 YNNKEL (reference sequence). J gave up 1 base and V 8 bases, and 3 bases lay outside the gene matches. This CDR3 contains 14 residues. The CDR3 is CASRTGGANTEAFF. The DNA of the CDR3 is TGTGCCAGCCGGACAGGGGGCGCGAACACTGAAGCTTTCTTT. The full variable domain, in which reference TRBV3-1 and TRBJ1-1 provide the parts outside the CDR3, is DTAVSQTPKYLVTQMGNDKSIKCEQNLGHDTMYWYKQDSKKFLKIMFSYNNKELIINETVPNRFSPKSPDKAHLNLHINSLELGDSAVYFCASRTGGANTEAFFGQGTRLTVV.

CDR3 amino acids: CASSLDGDAGNTIYF. The CDR3 DNA reads as TGCGCCAGCAGCTTGGATGGGGACGCTGGAAACACCATATATTTT. This chain links TRBV5-1 with TRBJ1-3, with D maybe TRBD1 (5 bases). The CDR3 runs 15 residues. In germline, CDR1 is SGHRS, CDR2 YFSETQ. The V and J ends lost 0 bases and 2 bases respectively, with 9 bases between them.

This clonotype was found a few times. The gene calls are TRBV5-1 and TRBJ2-1; 10 bases map to TRBD1. The CDR3 has 15 amino acids. The ends lost 2 bases at V and 9 bases at J; junction bases unmatched: 8. Germline assignment: CDR1 SGHRS and CDR2 YFSETQ. The CDR3 is CASSLEGQGGGEQFF. In DNA form, the CDR3 reads TGCGCCAGCAGCTTAGAAGGACAGGGGGGAGGTGAGCAGTTCTTC.

The V gene is TRBV28, the J gene TRBJ1-4; D not resolved. V dropped 2 bases and J dropped 6 bases, with 16 bases sitting between them. The CDR3 is made up of 16 amino acids. Germline V gives CDR1 MDHEN, CDR2 SYDVKM. CDR3: CASSLILGRRDEKLFF. CDR3 bases: TGTGCCAGCAGTTTAATTCTAGGTCGGCGTGATGAAAAACTGTTTTTT.

The CDR3 here is CSAARGAPYNEQFF. Here the CDR3 DNA reads TGCAGTGCTGCAAGGGGGGCCCCCTACAATGAGCAGTTCTTC. The rearrangement uses TRBV20-1 and TRBJ2-1; D tentatively reads TRBD1 or TRBD2 (6 bases each). The CDR3 has 14 amino acids. Germline V gene data show CDR1 as DFQATT and CDR2 as SNEGSKA (reference sequence). V was trimmed by 5 bases and J by 2 bases, leaving 13 bases between them.

This clonotype came up a few times. V and J are TRBV27 and TRBJ2-3; the D is unclear. This CDR3 is built from 14 residues. The V and J ends lost 7 bases and 0 bases respectively, with 11 bases between them. Germline lookup yields CDR1 MNHEY and CDR2 SMNVEV (reference sequence). In nucleotides, the CDR3 is TGTGCCAGCATGCGTGAAACTAGCACAGATACGCAGTATTTT. This sequence encodes CASMRETSTDTQYF.

A single count supports this clonotype. The V call is TRBV7-9, the J call TRBJ2-3; 8 positions match TRBD2. Germline assignment: CDR1 SEHNR and CDR2 FQNEAQ (reference sequence). Trimming took 1 base from V and 0 from J; bases not matched to a gene: 3. There are 16 residues in the CDR3. The CDR3 reads CASSLDRGRSTDTQYF. The CDR3 region has the DNA TGTGCCAGCAGCTTAGACCGCGGGAGGAGCACAGATACGCAGTATTTT.

This clonotype was counted between two and nine times. The V and J genes are TRBV7-9 and TRBJ1-4, with TRBD1 matching over 8 bases. With 5 bases clipped from V and 7 bases from J, the junction kept 9 bases outside the gene matches. The CDR3 length is 15 residues. Germline V CDR1 and CDR2: SEHNR, FQNEAQ (reference sequence). The CDR3 coding sequence is TGTGCCAGCAGCGTCGACAGGGGTCGGGGTGAAAAACTGTTTTTT. This codes for CASSVDRGRGEKLFF.

J is TRBJ2-3 and V is TRBV3-1, with D possibly being TRBD1 (5 bases). V lost 1 base and J lost 3, with 14 bases in between. The CDR3 extends over 16 amino acids. From germline, CDR1 is LGHDT and CDR2 YNNKEL (reference sequence). CDR3 protein: CASSQGSGPWTDTQYF. CDR3 nucleotides: TGTGCCAGCAGCCAAGGGTCAGGGCCTTGGACAGATACGCAGTATTTT.

The chain carries TRBV2 and TRBJ2-5; 7 bases align to TRBD1. The CDR3 is 14 amino acids. With V trimmed by 6 bases and J by 5 bases, 9 bases remained unmatched. Germline V lookup: CDR1 SNHLY, CDR2 FYNNEI. This chain's CDR3 is CASRTAGGGETQYF. CDR3 nucleotides: TGTGCCAGCAGAACGGCAGGGGGTGGGGAGACCCAGTACTTC.

The CDR3 DNA sequence: TGCGCCAGCAGCTTGTCTGGGCAGGGGCGTTCACCCCTCCACTTT. It codes for CASSLSGQGRSPLHF. The chain links TRBV5-1 to TRBJ1-6, with D possibly matching TRBD1 (6 bases). The CDR3 extends over 15 amino acids. CDR1 and CDR2 (germline): SGHRS, YFSETQ. V lost 1 base and J 9 bases, leaving 14 bases between the germline ends.

V gene TRBV5-5 combines with J gene TRBJ2-7; TRBD1 matches 7 bases. In germline, CDR1 is SGHKS, CDR2 YYEKEE (reference sequence). With 4 bases clipped from V and 3 bases from J, the junction kept 10 bases outside the gene matches. The CDR3 consists of 15 residues. DNA for the CDR3: TGTGCCAGCAGCCCCGGACAGGCTCGAGACTACGAGCAGTACGTC. Protein: CASSPGQARDYEQYV.

This clonotype was seen more than once but under ten times. The genes are TRBV5-1 and TRBJ2-1; 12 bases align to TRBD2. The CDR3 runs 17 residues. J lost 4 bases, V lost 4 bases, and 9 bases had no gene match. Looked up from germline, CDR1 is SGHRS and CDR2 is YFSETQ. The CDR3: CASSTRLAGAYYNEQFF. The CDR3 DNA sequence: TGCGCCAGCAGCACCCGACTAGCGGGAGCGTATTACAATGAGCAGTTCTTC.

This clonotype was counted only a few times. V gene TRBV6-2 or TRBV6-3 combines with J gene TRBJ2-7; D is uncertain. Germline V gene data show CDR1 as MNHEY and CDR2 as SVGEGT. The CDR3 is 14 residues long. V lost 4 bases and J lost 3, with 13 bases in between. The CDR3, as DNA: TGTGCCAGCAGTTCCGGAAAGACTCACTACGAGCAGTACGTC. This encodes CASSSGKTHYEQYV.

This clonotype has just a few counts. The V call is TRBV4-1, the J call TRBJ2-2, with D unresolved. The CDR3 has 17 residues. Trimming removed 4 bases from V and 0 bases from J, with 15 bases in between. CDR1 is MGHRA, CDR2 YSYEKL, per germline. The CDR3, as DNA: TGCGCCAGCAGCCCCCTCTTTGATCCGGCGAACACCGGGGAGCTGTTTTTT. Protein sequence: CASSPLFDPANTGELFF.

The sample holds many counts of this clonotype. The chain recombines TRBV5-1 with TRBJ2-7; 11 nucleotides agree with TRBD2. CDR3 length: 18 residues. Germline CDR1 and CDR2: SGHRS and YFSETQ. V lost 1 base, J lost 3 bases, and 12 bases stayed unmatched. CDR3 loop: CASSLRPSGGTIHYEQYV. CDR3 bases: TGCGCCAGCAGCTTGCGACCTAGCGGGGGGACTATTCACTACGAGCAGTACGTC.

This clonotype was observed a few times. The chain uses TRBV10-3 and TRBJ2-1, with TRBD2 as a possible D gene (7 bases). CDR3 length: 14 residues. Germline values: CDR1 ENHRY, CDR2 SYGVKD. V lost 8 bases, J lost 2 bases, and 13 bases lay in between. The CDR3 DNA reads as TGTGCCATCGCTCCCGGGGGGCCCTACAATGAGCAGTTCTTC. Protein sequence: CAIAPGGPYNEQFF.